This TCR beta chain was recorded in a study of blood T cell repertoires in COVID-19. Libraries were prepared by immunoSEQ multiplex PCR; TCRdb keeps only in-frame clonotypes and omits some of them. The sample holds approximately 300,000 clones, more than 90% seen once. Sequenced input: PBMCs or T cells enriched from blood (not recorded which). This receptor was identified in a woman aged 25 to 39 who had been exposed to COVID-19.

The CDR3 nucleotides read TGTGCCAGCAGCCAAGTACCAGGGGGTGGGGGTTATGGCTACACCTTC. It encodes CASSQVPGGGGYGYTF. This chain links TRBV3-1 (or the pseudogene TRBV3-2) with TRBJ1-2, with 7 bases that match TRBD1. This CDR3 contains 16 residues. Germline V gives CDR1 LGHDT, CDR2 YNNKEL (reference sequence). V lost 1 base, J lost 5 bases, and 10 bases stayed unmatched.